This T cell receptor beta chain was captured in a study of blood T cell repertoires in COVID-19. Study-wide background: The United States, Italy and Spain provided the acute and convalescent COVID-19 samples. The cDNA or gDNA used as material had been derived from T cells, B-cell-depleted T cells, or PBMCs.

CDR1 SGHNT and CDR2 YYREEE come from the germline V gene (reference sequence). The CDR3 contains 14 residues. V was pared by 4 bases and J by 0 bases, with 10 bases between. Study processing details: Cell counts per sample came from amplifying reference gene primers. TCRdb keeps only in-frame clones here, not all; method: immunoSEQ multiplex PCR. V and J calls and clone size are those listed in that table; D and trimming were worked out from the DNA. The data show over 250,000 clones, with over 75% seen just once and 10% to 15% held by the top ten. The chain employs TRBV5-4 and TRBJ1-2; D is unresolved. The receptor comes from a human donor in a cohort sampled during active COVID-19. Sequencing used peripheral blood. CDR3 loop: CASSPVGPNYGYTF. In nucleotides, the CDR3 is TGTGCCAGCAGCCCGGTTGGGCCTAACTATGGCTACACCTTC.